Presented here are 30 T cell receptor beta chains from one specimen sequenced in a study of cytomegalovirus exposure and HLA in healthy donors. Primers: 60 Vbeta forward and 13 Jbeta reverse. Repertoires were generated with immunoSEQ multiplex PCR, while TCRdb's copy carries only in-frame clones and drops some. In the table there are around 130,000 clones, approximately 80% of which are singletons. Sequences were obtained from PBMCs. All receptors derive from a woman younger than 35 in good health and CMV-seronegative.

The V and J genes are TRBV5-1 and TRBJ1-1; weak D call: TRBD1 (5 bases). Per the germline V gene, CDR1 is SGHRS and CDR2 is YFSETQ. With 0 bases removed from V and 5 bases from J, the gap between germline ends came to 17 bases. This CDR3 has 16 residues. CDR3 in amino acids: CASSLGIFGGTTEAFF. The CDR3 nucleotides read TGCGCCAGCAGCTTGGGCATTTTCGGGGGAACGACTGAAGCTTTCTTT.

This chain connects TRBV7-8 to TRBJ1-2, with D possibly being TRBD1 (6 bases). V lost 3 bases, J lost 3 bases, and 14 bases lay in between. CDR3 length: 15 amino acids. Germline V CDR1 and CDR2: SGHVS, FQNEAQ. This CDR3 is CASSLGLRGDYGYTF. The CDR3 DNA follows: TGTGCCAGCAGCTTGGGGCTCAGGGGTGACTATGGCTACACCTTC.

The chain carries TRBV5-1 and TRBJ2-7; a possible D gene is TRBD2 (6 bases). The CDR3 totals 14 residues. Germline CDR1 and CDR2: SGHRS and YFSETQ. The V and J ends lost 1 base and 1 base respectively, with 9 bases between them. CDR3 in DNA: TGCGCCAGCAGCTTGACGGGGGATTCCTACGAGCAGTACTTC. Its translation: CASSLTGDSYEQYF.

This clone was seen a handful of times. The chain carries TRBV6-5 and TRBJ1-5, with 9 bases fitting TRBD1. Germline V gene lookup returns CDR1 MNHEY and CDR2 SVGAGI. The CDR3 loop spans 15 amino acids. V was pared by 6 bases and J by 1 base, with 4 bases of the junction left unmatched. The CDR3 here is CASRTDRGSNQPQHF. In nucleotides, the CDR3 is TGTGCCAGCAGGACCGACAGGGGGAGCAATCAGCCCCAGCATTTT.

The chain recombines TRBV7-9 with TRBJ1-1, with D unresolved. This CDR3 comprises 14 residues. The germline V and J ends were trimmed by 2 bases and 3 bases, with 10 bases remaining between them. Germline CDR1 SEHNR, CDR2 FQNEAQ (reference sequence). The CDR3 region has the DNA TGTGCCAGCAGCTTACGGGAAACTGACACTGAAGCTTTCTTT. Its protein product is CASSLRETDTEAFF.

This clone was seen only once. The chain carries TRBV11-2 and TRBJ2-7; 9 nucleotides line up with TRBD2. The germline CDR1 and CDR2 sequences are SGHAT and FQNNGV. The V and J ends lost 5 bases and 7 bases, in that order; junction bases with no gene match: 12. CDR3 length equals 15 residues. In DNA form, the CDR3 reads TGTGCCAGCAGCCAAAACCTAGCGGGATTATGGGAGCAGTACTTC. Its translation: CASSQNLAGLWEQYF.

J is TRBJ1-2 and V is TRBV11-1; TRBD1 aligns across 10 bases. CDR3 length: 15 amino acids. CDR1 SGHAT and CDR2 FQDESV come from the germline V gene (reference sequence). V lost 2 bases and J lost 5; bases outside the gene matches: 5. CDR3 bases: TGTGCCAGCAGCTTACAGACAGGGGGCGAGTATGGCTACACCTTC. This sequence encodes CASSLQTGGEYGYTF.

V gene TRBV19 combines with J gene TRBJ2-5; weak D call: TRBD2 (6 bases). The germline gives CDR1 LNHDA, CDR2 SQIVND (reference sequence). The CDR3 contains 16 residues. The V and J ends lost 4 bases and 0 bases respectively, with 15 bases between them. In nucleotides, the CDR3 is TGTGCCAGTAGTACCTCCCTTTGGGACTACCAAGAGACCCAGTACTTC. It translates to CASSTSLWDYQETQYF.

The V gene is TRBV7-9, the J gene TRBJ2-1; 9 positions match TRBD1. This CDR3 spans 15 amino acids. After removal of 4 bases from V and 6 bases from J, the junction contained 7 bases not matched to a gene. Per the germline V gene, CDR1 is SEHNR and CDR2 is FQNEAQ (reference sequence). CDR3 in DNA: TGTGCCAGCAGCTCGGACAGGGGATATCTCAATGAGCAGTTCTTC. It is translated as CASSSDRGYLNEQFF.

This clone was seen more than once but under ten times. The chain is built from TRBV4-3 and TRBJ1-1, with TRBD1 identical over 9 bases. The V gene's germline CDR1 is LGHNA and CDR2 YSLEER. The J segment lost 8 bases and the V segment lost 1 base, leaving 8 bases of the junction unmatched. CDR3 length: 15 residues. The CDR3 region is CASSQGVTGGWEAFF. CDR3 DNA sequence: TGCGCCAGCAGCCAAGGGGTAACAGGGGGCTGGGAAGCTTTCTTT.

The chain is built from TRBV7-2 and TRBJ2-3; 7 positions agree with TRBD1. The CDR3 is made up of 13 amino acids. Per the germline V gene, CDR1 is SGHTA and CDR2 is FQGNSA. J gave up 5 bases and V 5 bases, and 4 bases lay outside the gene matches. CDR3 region: CASSINRGDTQYF. The DNA of the CDR3 is TGTGCCAGCAGCATCAACAGGGGAGATACGCAGTATTTT.

This clone was detected only a few times. The J gene is TRBJ1-1, the V gene TRBV14; D is possibly TRBD1 (5 bases). CDR3 length: 13 residues. V gave up 4 bases and J gave up 10 bases, with 16 bases separating them. Germline CDR1 reads SGHDN; CDR2 reads FVKESK. CDR3 sequence reads: CASSLTGGVPAFF. CDR3 bases: TGTGCCAGCAGCCTGACCGGGGGGGTCCCAGCTTTCTTT.

The rearrangement uses TRBV6-5 and TRBJ2-1, with 7 bases aligning to TRBD2. Germline lookup yields CDR1 MNHEY and CDR2 SVGAGI. The CDR3 consists of 13 residues. The J segment lost 7 bases and the V segment lost 7 bases, leaving 7 bases of the junction unmatched. The CDR3 here is CASTPTSWNEQFF. The CDR3 DNA reads TGTGCCAGCACTCCGACTAGCTGGAATGAGCAGTTCTTC.

This clone has a single count. This chain uses TRBV2 with TRBJ2-2, with TRBD1 as a possible D gene (6 bases). CDR1 is SNHLY, CDR2 FYNNEI, per germline. This CDR3 is built from 13 residues. Trimming left V 4 bases short and J 7 bases short, with 10 bases between. The CDR3 loop reads CASSVQGLGELFF. DNA for the CDR3: TGTGCCAGCAGTGTTCAGGGGCTCGGGGAGCTGTTTTTT. The full variable domain, rest sourced from reference TRBV2 and TRBJ2-2, is EPEVTQTPSHQVTQMGQEVILRCVPISNHLYFYWYRQILGQKVEFLVSFYNNEISEKSEIFDDQFSVERPDGSNFTLKIRSTKLEDSAMYFCASSVQGLGELFFGEGSRLTVL.

V gene TRBV7-9 combines with J gene TRBJ1-1; 9 nucleotides align to TRBD1. Unmatched junction bases numbered 6, after V lost 10 bases and J lost 6 bases. Germline V gene data show CDR1 as SEHNR and CDR2 as FQNEAQ (reference sequence). The CDR3 contains 12 residues. The CDR3 sequence: CATGQGIAEAFF. In nucleotides, the CDR3 is TGTGCCACCGGACAGGGGATCGCTGAAGCTTTCTTT.

The rearrangement uses TRBV5-1 and TRBJ2-6; D ambiguous. CDR1 is SGHRS and CDR2 is YFSETQ in the germline V gene. V was clipped by 7 bases and J by 1 base, with 6 bases between them. There are 13 residues in the CDR3. CDR3 nucleotide sequence: TGCGCCAGCCGCGCATCTGGGGCCAACGTCCTGACTTTC. It yields the protein CASRASGANVLTF.

This chain connects TRBV6-5 to TRBJ2-7, with D uncertain. The CDR3 spans 12 residues. Germline lookup yields CDR1 MNHEY and CDR2 SVGAGI. The ends were cut back, 2 bases at V and 10 bases at J, with 12 bases in the middle. This chain's CDR3 is CASSYSPTGQYF. The CDR3 DNA sequence: TGTGCCAGCAGTTACAGCCCGACGGGTCAGTACTTC.

The chain uses TRBV6-6 and TRBJ1-4; 7 nucleotides match TRBD1. CDR1 and CDR2 from the germline V gene are MNHNY and SVGAGI (reference sequence). V lost 1 base to trimming and J lost 7 bases; unmatched junction nucleotides: 6. The length of the CDR3 is 15 residues. CDR3 loop: CASSYYGRGSEKLFF. The CDR3 nucleotides are TGTGCCAGCAGTTACTACGGCAGGGGGTCTGAAAAACTGTTTTTT.

The rearrangement joins TRBV7-6 to TRBJ2-1; possibly TRBD2 for D (5 bases). Germline CDR1 reads SGHVS; CDR2 reads FNYEAQ. V was pared by 1 base and J by 0 bases, with 7 bases between. The CDR3 is 15 residues long. The CDR3, as DNA: TGTGCCAGCAGCTTAGGCGGGTTCTCCTACAATGAGCAGTTCTTC. Translated, it gives CASSLGGFSYNEQFF.

The chain combines TRBV5-1 with TRBJ2-1; tentatively, D is TRBD2 (5 bases). The CDR3 length is 15 residues. V was clipped by 5 bases and J by 2 bases, with 14 bases between them. In germline, CDR1 is SGHRS, CDR2 YFSETQ. In nucleotides, the CDR3 is TGCGCCAGCAGTCTAGCCGTCAAGGCCTACAATGAGCAGTTCTTC. Translating it yields CASSLAVKAYNEQFF. The full variable domain, rest sourced from reference TRBV5-1 and TRBJ2-1, is KAGVTQTPRYLIKTRGQQVTLSCSPISGHRSVSWYQQTPGQGLQFLFEYFSETQRNKGNFPGRFSGRQFSNSRSEMNVSTLELGDSALYLCASSLAVKAYNEQFFGPGTRLTVL.

A few counts support this clone. The chain carries TRBV6-5 and TRBJ1-2, with TRBD1 as a possible D gene (5 bases). Per the germline V gene, CDR1 is MNHEY and CDR2 is SVGAGI. V was pared by 7 bases and J by 4 bases, with 16 bases between. This CDR3 has 14 residues. CDR3 in amino acids: CASTLRAGIYGYTF. CDR3 DNA sequence: TGTGCCAGCACTCTCCGGGCAGGGATCTATGGCTACACCTTC.

The chain uses TRBV10-3 and TRBJ1-2; D is unclear. This CDR3 spans 12 amino acids. Trimming left V 3 bases short and J 4 bases short, with 6 bases between. Germline V lookup: CDR1 ENHRY, CDR2 SYGVKD. This CDR3 reads CAISDGSYGYTF. The CDR3 DNA reads as TGTGCCATCAGTGACGGGTCCTATGGCTACACCTTC.

The chain recombines TRBV2 with TRBJ1-2; a weak D match, TRBD1 (6 bases). Germline V gene data show CDR1 as SNHLY and CDR2 as FYNNEI. V lost 4 bases and J lost 1, with 7 bases in between. The CDR3 spans 13 residues. The CDR3: CASSADSNYGYTF. In DNA, the CDR3 is TGTGCCAGCAGTGCGGACAGTAACTATGGCTACACCTTC. The whole variable domain, filled in from reference TRBV2 and TRBJ1-2, reads EPEVTQTPSHQVTQMGQEVILRCVPISNHLYFYWYRQILGQKVEFLVSFYNNEISEKSEIFDDQFSVERPDGSNFTLKIRSTKLEDSAMYFCASSADSNYGYTFGSGTRLTVV.

The V gene is TRBV19, the J gene TRBJ1-6, with D perhaps TRBD1 (6 bases). This CDR3 region has 14 residues. V was shortened by 5 bases and J by 9 bases, with 14 bases between the two germline ends. Germline V gene sequence: CDR1 LNHDA, CDR2 SQIVND (reference sequence). CDR3 sequence reads: CASSLTGSRSPLHF. Here the CDR3 DNA reads TGTGCCAGTAGTTTAACAGGGAGCCGTTCACCCCTCCACTTT.

The sample holds one count of this clone. The chain employs TRBV5-5 and TRBJ1-1; 7 bases are a match to TRBD1. Per germline, CDR1 SGHKS and CDR2 YYEKEE (reference sequence). V shed 3 bases, J shed 1 base, and the junction held 9 bases outside the gene matches. This CDR3 region has 16 residues. DNA for the CDR3: TGTGCCAGCAGCTCTAGGACAGGCCAGGGGAACACTGAAGCTTTCTTT. It is translated as CASSSRTGQGNTEAFF.

Only one count was recorded for this clone. The chain combines TRBV7-9 with TRBJ2-7; TRBD1 matches at 9 bases. Germline lookup yields CDR1 SEHNR and CDR2 FQNEAQ (reference sequence). With 1 base clipped from V and 3 bases from J, the junction kept 10 bases outside the gene matches. The CDR3 sequence is 17 residues long. CDR3 sequence (DNA): TGTGCCAGCAGCTTAGTATTGGCCCGGGACAGGGACTACGAGCAGTACTTC. Translating it yields CASSLVLARDRDYEQYF.

The V gene is TRBV7-9, the J gene TRBJ2-5; TRBD1 might be the D (5 bases). CDR3 size: 14 residues. V gave up 1 base and J gave up 2 bases, with 8 bases separating them. CDR1 and CDR2 (germline): SEHNR, FQNEAQ (reference sequence). CDR3 in amino acids: CASSLGGFQETQYF. For the CDR3, the DNA is TGTGCCAGCAGCTTAGGGGGCTTTCAAGAGACCCAGTACTTC.

This rearrangement joins TRBV5-1 to TRBJ2-1; 8 nucleotides agree with TRBD2. CDR3 length equals 16 residues. J lost 4 bases, V lost 0 bases, and 6 bases had no gene match. In germline, CDR1 is SGHRS, CDR2 YFSETQ. The CDR3 sequence: CASSLDATSEYNEQFF. The CDR3 DNA sequence: TGCGCCAGCAGCTTGGATGCGACTAGCGAGTACAATGAGCAGTTCTTC.

The rearrangement joins TRBV30 to TRBJ1-3; D is unclear. CDR1 is GTSNPN and CDR2 is SVGIG in the germline V gene (reference sequence). V dropped 2 bases and J dropped 0 bases, with 5 bases sitting between them. The CDR3 totals 13 residues. DNA for the CDR3: TGTGCCTGGAGTTCCCTCTCTGGAAACACCATATATTTT. This encodes CAWSSLSGNTIYF.

Worth noting for this clone: Mismatch with germline at one junction end may stem from a read error. The V call is TRBV7-7, the J call TRBJ2-3; the D gene is possibly TRBD2 (7 bases). Germline values: CDR1 SSHAT, CDR2 FNYEAQ (reference sequence). CDR3 length: 17 residues. CDR3 nucleotide sequence: TGTGCTAGCAGCTTGGCTCAGGGGCGGGGGACCACAGATACGCAGTATTTT. Translation gives CASSLAQGRGTTDTQYF.